The clone carrying this T cell receptor (beta chain) was recorded at least ten times. Its antigen is undetermined. This specimen comes from a study of T cells in Graves' hyperthyroidism and ophthalmopathy. Overall study results and limits: Ophthalmopathy was separated from stable hyperthyroidism by a 13 V-J model.

CDR1 is LNHDA and CDR2 is SQIVND in the germline V gene (reference sequence). The CDR3 length is 16 residues. J gave up 4 bases and V 1 base, and 4 bases lay outside the gene matches. Using RNA transcripts as the source, TCR beta CDR3 regions were amplified. A first-round RT-PCR of the TCR CDR3 used the HTBI primer set. In TCRdb, the multiplex PCR reads were re-called with MiXCR into one record per CDR3 protein. Here the sample spans 530,000 or so distinct CDR3 sequences, about 43% being singletons. The TCR was taken from a woman aged 18-29 years with Graves' hyperthyroidism. Sequencing was done on a sample of peripheral blood or thyroid tissue (not recorded which). The rearrangement links TRBV19 to TRBJ2-7; 13 bases line up with TRBD2. The DNA for the CDR3 is TGTGCCAGTAGTATAGTGACTAGCGGGAGGTTGTACGAGCAGTACTTC. This sequence encodes CASSIVTSGRLYEQYF.